The rows below give T cell receptor beta chains drawn from one sample of a study of T cell repertoires in cytomegalovirus infection. Their specific antigens are unknown. MiXCR was run by TCRdb on the reads, yielding one entry per CDR3 protein. The table has 310,000 or so distinct CDR3 sequences, 20% to 30% seen once. The sample in question was cultured PBMCs, obtained from culture after CMV antigen stimulation. The receptors shown here come from a human donor in good health (CMV status not recorded). Some clones in this sample may be carry-over from other donors' samples. Each CDR3 is given with its conserved first and last residue. Each record gives: CDR3 length, clone size, V gene, D gene, J gene, CDR3 DNA, CDR3 protein. D genes are given only for firm matches. Clone sizes are given selectively: once, few, many, or a class where the clone is expanded.

len: 13; abundance: .; v_gene: TRBV20-1; d_gene: .; j_gene: TRBJ2-3; CDR3nt: TGCAGTGCCCTGGATCGCTGGACAGATACGCAGTATTTT; CDR3aa: CSALDRWTDTQYF
len: 16; abundance: many; v_gene: TRBV7-3; d_gene: TRBD2; j_gene: TRBJ2-1; CDR3nt: TGTGCCAGCAGCAGTTGGGCGGGAGGAGGCTACAATGAGCAGTTCTTC; CDR3aa: CASSSWAGGGYNEQFF
len: 16; abundance: .; v_gene: TRBV19; d_gene: TRBD1; j_gene: TRBJ1-5; CDR3nt: TGTGCCAGTAGTGCCGCTCTCAGGACAGGGAATCAGCCCCAGCATTTT; CDR3aa: CASSAALRTGNQPQHF
len: 12; abundance: .; v_gene: TRBV7-9; d_gene: .; j_gene: TRBJ1-4; CDR3nt: TGTGCCAGCAGCCCCAGTGGTGAAAAACTGTTTTTT; CDR3aa: CASSPSGEKLFF
len: 12; abundance: .; v_gene: TRBV20-1; d_gene: .; j_gene: TRBJ2-1; CDR3nt: TGCAGTGCTAGCGGATCCTACAATGAGCAGTTCTTC; CDR3aa: CSASGSYNEQFF
len: 17; abundance: many; v_gene: TRBV4-1; d_gene: .; j_gene: TRBJ1-3; CDR3nt: TGCGCCAGCAGCCTTCCGACGGCTACTTCCTCTGGAAACACCATATATTTT; CDR3aa: CASSLPTATSSGNTIYF
len: 14; abundance: .; v_gene: TRBV6-2/TRBV6-3; d_gene: .; j_gene: TRBJ1-1; CDR3nt: TGTGCCAGCAGTCGCGACGAGTTGGGCACTGAAGCTTTCTTT; CDR3aa: CASSRDELGTEAFF
len: 14; abundance: few; v_gene: TRBV19; d_gene: .; j_gene: TRBJ2-1; CDR3nt: TGTGCCAGTAGTGGGGCGACCAACCCCAATGAGCAGTTCTTC; CDR3aa: CASSGATNPNEQFF
len: 14; abundance: few; v_gene: TRBV20-1; d_gene: .; j_gene: TRBJ2-2; CDR3nt: TGCAGTGCTAGACGGACTCGGGACACCGGGGAGCTGTTTTTT; CDR3aa: CSARRTRDTGELFF
len: 17; abundance: many; v_gene: TRBV7-2; d_gene: .; j_gene: TRBJ1-2; CDR3nt: TGTGCCAGCTTTACGAAGGGGGAGGGGGACATCGACTATGGCTACACCTTC; CDR3aa: CASFTKGEGDIDYGYTF